This T cell receptor beta chain was found in a study of blood T cell repertoires in COVID-19. Study summary: Researchers got acute and convalescent COVID-19 samples from the United States, Italy and Spain.

The junction had 12 bases not matched to a gene; V was cut back by 3 bases and J by 1 base. The CDR3 spans 18 residues. The germline V gene has CDR1 MNHEY and CDR2 SMNVEV (reference sequence). Only in-frame clones appear in the TCRdb table, and some are missing; sequencing was by immunoSEQ multiplex PCR. This sample has hundreds of thousands of clones, with roughly 87% found just once. The source is a man aged 18-30 years with active or convalescent COVID-19. The V call is TRBV27, the J call TRBJ1-5; 7 nucleotides match TRBD1. Material for sequencing was peripheral blood. The chain's CDR3 is CASSFTGALWGSNQPQHF. CDR3 bases: TGTGCCAGCAGTTTCACAGGGGCATTATGGGGAAGCAATCAGCCCCAGCATTTT.